Below, 28 T cell receptor beta chains from the same sample are listed, as sequenced in a study. TCRdb re-analysed the 5' RACE reads in MiXCR, keeping a single row per CDR3 protein. The table records 9,500 to 15,000 distinct CDR3 sequences, just over 50% of them present only once. Treg sorting used a CD4+CD25+CD127-/low gate. Sequencing was done on a sample of tumor-infiltrating Tregs sorted from the breast tumor. These receptors all come from a female donor with breast cancer.

This CDR3 reads CSVAPNTGELFF. For the CDR3, the DNA is TGCAGCGTTGCTCCTAACACCGGGGAGCTGTTTTTT. The V gene is TRBV29-1, the J gene TRBJ2-2; no clear D gene. The CDR3 extends over 12 amino acids. V dropped 4 bases and J dropped 2 bases, with 5 bases sitting between them. Germline-derived CDR1 and CDR2 are SQVTM and ANQGSEA.

The rearrangement links TRBV7-3 to TRBJ2-4; 9 bases align to TRBD1. This CDR3 is built from 13 residues. Trimming at V came to 5 bases and at J to 7 bases, leaving 3 bases not matched to a gene. The germline V gene has CDR1 SGHTA and CDR2 FQGTGA. CDR3 sequence reads: CASSPGTGNIQYF. The CDR3 DNA sequence: TGTGCCAGCAGCCCCGGGACAGGGAACATTCAGTACTTC. The full variable domain, rest sourced from reference TRBV7-3 and TRBJ2-4, is GAGVSQTPSNKVTEKGKYVELRCDPISGHTALYWYRQSLGQGPEFLIYFQGTGAADDSGLPNDRFFAVRPEGSVSTLKIQRTERGDSAVYLCASSPGTGNIQYFGAGTRLSVL.

The chain has TRBV5-6 and TRBJ2-4; 10 bases align to TRBD1. This CDR3 comprises 15 residues. J lost 7 bases, V lost 2 bases, and 6 bases had no gene match. Germline loops: CDR1 SGHDT, CDR2 YYEEEE. This CDR3 reads CASSFSVGQGNIQYF. DNA of the CDR3: TGTGCCAGCAGCTTTTCCGTGGGACAGGGGAACATTCAGTACTTC.

The V call is TRBV20-1, the J call TRBJ2-3; 8 bases align to TRBD2. Unmatched junction bases numbered 12, after V lost 5 bases and J lost 2 bases. The CDR3 has 16 amino acids. The germline V gene encodes CDR1 DFQATT and CDR2 SNEGSKA (reference sequence). CDR3 bases: TGCAGTGCTCTTAGCGGGATTAAGCAGGACACAGATACGCAGTATTTT. Translating it yields CSALSGIKQDTDTQYF.

The V and J genes are TRBV12-3 or TRBV12-4 and TRBJ1-5; possibly TRBD1 for D (6 bases). Trimming left V 6 bases short and J 4 bases short, with 13 bases between. This CDR3 has 14 amino acids. CDR3 nucleotides: TGTGCCAGCAGAACAGGGACGGGGAATCAGCCCCAGCATTTT. Translation: CASRTGTGNQPQHF.

This clonotype came up a few times. The chain joins TRBV4-3 to TRBJ1-3; unclear D gene. Germline lookup yields CDR1 LGHNA and CDR2 YSLEER. The CDR3 runs to 15 residues. Trimming removed 0 bases from V and 4 bases from J, with 10 bases in between. The CDR3 here is CASSQEGVGGNTIYF. The CDR3 DNA follows: TGCGCCAGCAGCCAAGAGGGAGTTGGGGGAAACACCATATATTTT.

The chain carries TRBV6-2 or TRBV6-3 and TRBJ1-4; D ambiguous. The ends were cut back, 8 bases at V and 7 bases at J, with 14 bases in the middle. Germline V CDR1 and CDR2: MNHEY, SVGEGT. CDR3 length: 13 amino acids. The CDR3, as DNA: TGTGCCAGCGAAAACCCGTGGAGTGAAAAACTGTTTTTT. Amino acid sequence: CASENPWSEKLFF.

This clonotype was counted between two and nine times. J is TRBJ2-5 and V is TRBV20-1, with D possibly matching TRBD2 (6 bases). With 3 bases removed from V and 1 base from J, the gap between germline ends came to 15 bases. This CDR3 is 15 amino acids long. CDR1 is DFQATT, CDR2 SNEGSKA, per germline (reference sequence). Here the CDR3 DNA reads TGCAGTGCTAGCCCCCGGGCGCGGGGCCAAGAGACCCAGTACTTC. Amino acids: CSASPRARGQETQYF.

For this clonotype: One junction end disagrees with the germline gene, perhaps due to a read error. The chain uses TRBV6-2 or TRBV6-3 and TRBJ2-1; TRBD2 matches 10 bases. Germline V gene data show CDR1 as MNHEY and CDR2 as SVGEGT. CDR3 size: 17 residues. CDR3 sequence reads: CAGSFRAGGPGYNEQFF. DNA for the CDR3: TGTGCCGGCAGTTTTCGAGCGGGAGGGCCAGGGTACAATGAGCAGTTCTTC.

This clonotype showed up just once. V is TRBV6-5 and J is TRBJ2-1, with TRBD2 identical over 12 bases. V was pared by 5 bases and J by 5 bases, with 7 bases of the junction left unmatched. CDR3 length equals 16 residues. The germline gives CDR1 MNHEY, CDR2 SVGAGI. The CDR3 DNA reads as TGTGCCAGCAGTACGGAGACTAGCGGGAGAAACAATGAGCAGTTCTTC. This translates into CASSTETSGRNNEQFF.

This clonotype was seen once. The CDR3 DNA reads TGTGCCAGCAGTTACTCGGACAGTGAGGGTAGCAATCAGCCCCAGCATTTT. Its translation is CASSYSDSEGSNQPQHF. The chain recombines TRBV6-5 with TRBJ1-5, with D possibly matching TRBD1 (6 bases). The V gene lost 0 bases and the J gene lost 0 bases, with 12 bases spanning the gap. CDR3 length equals 17 residues. Germline loops: CDR1 MNHEY, CDR2 SVGAGI.

The table lists this clonotype with a count of one. The chain carries TRBV11-2 and TRBJ2-1, with a possible D match to TRBD1 (6 bases). The germline CDR1 and CDR2 sequences are SGHAT and FQNNGV. Trimming pared 3 bases from V and 2 bases from J, leaving 8 bases between. The CDR3 sequence is 14 residues long. The CDR3, as DNA: TGTGCCAGCAGCTTGGGGGCCACCTACAATGAGCAGTTCTTC. This gives the protein CASSLGATYNEQFF.

This clonotype was detected a few times. The genes are TRBV28 and TRBJ1-5; D gene ambiguous. The length of the CDR3 is 13 residues. The V and J ends lost 8 bases and 4 bases respectively, with 12 bases between them. The V gene's germline CDR1 is MDHEN and CDR2 SYDVKM. CDR3 sequence reads: CASVKDPNQPQHF. The CDR3 DNA sequence: TGTGCCAGCGTTAAGGACCCGAATCAGCCCCAGCATTTT.

The chain uses TRBV6-6 and TRBJ1-1; D may be TRBD1 (5 bases). The V end was cut by 8 bases, the J end by 5 bases, with 15 bases between. CDR1 MNHNY and CDR2 SVGAGI come from the germline V gene (reference sequence). This CDR3 has 13 residues. The CDR3, as DNA: TGTGCCAGCTGGAGGGGAGGGTGGACTGAAGCTTTCTTT. This translates into CASWRGGWTEAFF.

The J gene is TRBJ2-3, the V gene TRBV6-2 or TRBV6-3; D is uncertain. Germline V gene sequence: CDR1 MNHEY, CDR2 SVGEGT. This CDR3 region has 12 residues. V lost 2 bases and J 5 bases, leaving 5 bases between the germline ends. DNA of the CDR3: TGTGCCAGCAGTTACGCTATAGATACGCAGTATTTT. It specifies CASSYAIDTQYF.

The chain employs TRBV29-1 and TRBJ2-6; D ambiguous. The V and J ends lost 7 bases and 1 base respectively, with 5 bases between them. The CDR3 covers 12 residues. Germline-derived CDR1 and CDR2 are SQVTM and ANQGSEA. This CDR3 is CSASSGANVLTF. CDR3 DNA sequence: TGCAGCGCCAGTTCTGGGGCCAACGTCCTGACTTTC.

By sample share, this clonotype is medium-sized. This chain uses TRBV29-1 with TRBJ2-5, with 9 positions matching TRBD2. Germline V gene sequence: CDR1 SQVTM, CDR2 ANQGSEA. V lost 7 bases to trimming and J lost 1 base; unmatched junction nucleotides: 7. The CDR3 extends over 14 amino acids. This CDR3 reads CSGTGAGGQETQYF. The CDR3, as DNA: TGCAGCGGCACGGGAGCGGGAGGCCAAGAGACCCAGTACTTC. Full variable domain (rest looked up from reference TRBV29-1 and TRBJ2-5): SAVISQKPSRDICQRGTSLTIQCQVDSQVTMMFWYRQQPGQSLTLIATANQGSEATYESGFVIDKFPISRPNLTFSTLTVSNMSPEDSSIYLCSGTGAGGQETQYFGPGTRLLVL.

The genes are TRBV4-2 and TRBJ2-1; D is uncertain. Per the germline V gene, CDR1 is LGHNA and CDR2 is YNFKEQ. The CDR3 totals 12 residues. The V and J ends lost 4 bases and 5 bases respectively, with 6 bases between them. The CDR3 protein is CASSLHHNEQFF. The CDR3 DNA sequence: TGTGCCAGCAGCCTCCACCACAATGAGCAGTTCTTC.

This rearrangement joins TRBV12-3 or TRBV12-4 to TRBJ2-7, with 7 bases aligning to TRBD1. This CDR3 has 15 amino acids. J lost 2 bases, V lost 5 bases, and 9 bases had no gene match. The CDR3 sequence is CASSDVRDSTYEQYF. Written as DNA, the CDR3 is TGTGCCAGCAGTGATGTCCGGGACAGTACCTACGAGCAGTACTTC.

The chain joins TRBV7-9 to TRBJ2-7; D unclear. Trimming left V 0 bases short and J 3 bases short, with 12 bases between. The CDR3 contains 15 residues. The V gene's germline CDR1 is SEHNR and CDR2 FQNEAQ (reference sequence). The CDR3 sequence is CASSLALGGDYEQYF. CDR3 coding DNA: TGTGCCAGCAGCTTAGCCCTGGGTGGAGACTACGAGCAGTACTTC.

This clonotype came up a few times. V and J are TRBV4-3 and TRBJ1-3; 8 positions match TRBD1. Trimming at V came to 1 base and at J to 2 bases, leaving 4 bases not matched to a gene. The CDR3 is 16 residues long. CDR1 LGHNA and CDR2 YSLEER come from the germline V gene. The CDR3 DNA follows: TGCGCCAGCAGCCAAGTGCCGACAGGGGCTGGAAACACCATATATTTT. It yields the protein CASSQVPTGAGNTIYF.

The rearrangement uses TRBV7-3 and TRBJ2-6; D gene uncertain. This CDR3 region has 17 residues. Per the germline V gene, CDR1 is SGHTA and CDR2 is FQGTGA. With 2 bases removed from V and 3 bases from J, the gap between germline ends came to 14 bases. CDR3 DNA: TGTGCCAGCAGCTTAGATACGACAACGATTGGGGCCAACGTCCTGACTTTC. Amino acids: CASSLDTTTIGANVLTF. The complete variable domain, with remaining parts taken from reference TRBV7-3 and TRBJ2-6, reads GAGVSQTPSNKVTEKGKYVELRCDPISGHTALYWYRQSLGQGPEFLIYFQGTGAADDSGLPNDRFFAVRPEGSVSTLKIQRTERGDSAVYLCASSLDTTTIGANVLTFGAGSRLTVL.

The chain is built from TRBV15 and TRBJ1-2, with D possibly TRBD1 on 5 matching bases. The germline V gene encodes CDR1 LNHNV and CDR2 YYDKDF (reference sequence). V was clipped by 1 base and J by 0 bases, with 9 bases between them. The CDR3 has 15 residues. The CDR3 protein is CATSRVRGANYGYTF. CDR3 DNA sequence: TGTGCCACCAGCAGAGTAAGGGGAGCTAACTATGGCTACACCTTC.

This chain connects TRBV4-1 to TRBJ2-7; TRBD2 agrees at 10 bases. Trimming at V came to 2 bases and at J to 4 bases, leaving 2 bases not matched to a gene. CDR3 length equals 14 residues. Germline V gives CDR1 MGHRA, CDR2 YSYEKL. The CDR3 DNA sequence: TGCGCCAGCAGCCAACAGACTAGCGGGTACGAGCAGTACTTC. It yields the protein CASSQQTSGYEQYF.

The V gene is TRBV4-3, the J gene TRBJ2-1, with a tentative D call TRBD2 (6 bases). Germline loops: CDR1 LGHNA, CDR2 YSLEER. V was cut by 1 base and J by 4 bases, with 11 bases left in between. The CDR3 sequence is 15 residues long. The CDR3 DNA sequence: TGCGCCAGCAGCCAAGGGGGGAGGAATTACAATGAGCAGTTCTTC. Translating gives CASSQGGRNYNEQFF.

For the CDR3, the DNA is TGTGCCAGCAGTGTACGTGTAAACTCCTACGAGCAGTACTTC. This encodes CASSVRVNSYEQYF. The chain recombines TRBV6-5 with TRBJ2-7, with unresolved D. CDR3 length: 14 amino acids. The germline CDR1 and CDR2 sequences are MNHEY and SVGAGI. V was pared by 5 bases and J by 0 bases, with 11 bases between.

This clonotype was seen only once. This chain links TRBV5-4 with TRBJ2-3; unclear D gene. The germline gives CDR1 SGHNT, CDR2 YYREEE (reference sequence). Deletions cut 4 bases from V and 2 bases from J, with 11 bases between. The CDR3 totals 14 residues. In nucleotides, the CDR3 is TGTGCCAGCAGCCGTTTTGGAGCCACAGATACGCAGTATTTT. The encoded protein is CASSRFGATDTQYF.

The chain has TRBV25-1 and TRBJ1-1; weak D call: TRBD1 (5 bases). This CDR3 comprises 15 residues. Trimming took 1 base from V and 3 from J, leaving 12 bases between them. CDR1 is MGHDK and CDR2 is SYGVNS in the germline V gene. The CDR3 DNA is TGTGCCAGCAGTGAATGGGGGACGGCTTACACTGAAGCTTTCTTT. This codes for CASSEWGTAYTEAFF.